This T cell receptor (beta chain) was captured in a study of T cell changes during pregnancy in multiple sclerosis. Per the germline V gene, CDR1 is LNHDA and CDR2 is SQIVND (reference sequence). This CDR3 is 14 amino acids long. V lost 10 bases, J lost 4 bases, and 9 bases stayed unmatched. Data came from immunoSEQ multiplex PCR; TCRdb stores just in-frame clones and leaves some out. Of about 50,000 clones in the sample, 80% to 95% are singletons; the top ten hold 0.35% to 0.5%. Sequencing was performed on CD4+ T cells from peripheral blood mononuclear cells, taken after pregnancy. The TCR sequence derives from a female donor with multiple sclerosis, enrolled in a pregnancy study. V usage is TRBV19 and J usage is TRBJ2-3; 9 nucleotides match TRBD2. In nucleotides, the CDR3 is TGTGCCACGAAACTAGCGGGTCCCGCAGATACGCAGTATTTT. Translated: CATKLAGPADTQYF.